Listed below are T cell receptor beta chains from one sample, sequenced in a study of T cells after yellow fever vaccination. TCRdb reanalysed the 5' RACE reads using MiXCR and keeps one entry per CDR3 protein. The sample lists some 350,000 distinct CDR3 sequences; around 10% were seen once. The sequencing used PBMCs, collected on the day of the first yellow fever vaccination. Receptor source: a young man who received the YFV17D yellow fever vaccine. CDR3s include the opening cysteine and the closing phenylalanine or tryptophan. A D gene is named only where the DNA matches it firmly. Size tells how often a clone was seen (once, few, many) or the class of an expanded clone, and some rows leave it out.

D	V	J	size	CDR3	DNA
NA	TRBV9	TRBJ2-1	NA	CASSVRAGWNEQFF	TGTGCCAGCAGCGTAAGGGCAGGGTGGAATGAGCAGTTCTTC
NA	TRBV29-1	TRBJ1-1	NA	CSVGAGNTEAFF	TGCAGCGTTGGGGCGGGTAACACTGAAGCTTTCTTT
NA	TRBV12-3/TRBV12-4	TRBJ1-3	NA	CASSFMGPALGNTIYF	TGTGCCAGCAGTTTTATGGGGCCGGCACTTGGAAACACCATATATTTT
NA	TRBV12-3/TRBV12-4	TRBJ2-3	few	CASSLYPVTSTDTQYF	TGTGCCAGCAGTCTCTACCCCGTGACTAGCACAGATACGCAGTATTTT
TRBD2	TRBV6-2/TRBV6-3	TRBJ2-1	NA	CASSGTSGGASSNEQFF	TGTGCCAGCAGTGGGACTAGCGGGGGGGCATCTTCAAATGAGCAGTTCTTC
TRBD1	TRBV5-6	TRBJ2-4	few	CASSPGTALVAKNIQYF	TGTGCCAGCAGCCCCGGGACAGCATTAGTAGCCAAAAACATTCAGTACTTC
TRBD1	TRBV12-3/TRBV12-4	TRBJ2-5	NA	CASSFGRTGDPRYQETQYF	TGTGCCAGCAGTTTTGGAAGGACAGGGGACCCCCGGTACCAAGAGACCCAGTACTTC
TRBD2	TRBV12-3/TRBV12-4	TRBJ2-1	NA	CASSYAGGLSAEQFF	TGTGCCAGCAGTTATGCGGGGGGGCTTTCCGCTGAGCAGTTCTTC
NA	TRBV3-1	TRBJ2-5	NA	CASSFPGTDQETQYF	TGTGCCAGCAGCTTCCCCGGGACCGATCAAGAGACCCAGTACTTC
NA	TRBV2	TRBJ2-1	few	CASSVLAIYEQFF	TGTGCCAGCAGTGTCCTAGCTATTTATGAGCAGTTCTTC
NA	TRBV12-3/TRBV12-4	TRBJ2-1	NA	CASSLRVLGQFF	TGTGCCAGCAGTTTAAGGGTCTTGGGGCAGTTCTTC
NA	TRBV7-9	TRBJ1-6	few	CASSFGGADSPLHF	TGTGCCAGCAGCTTTGGGGGGGCGGATTCACCCCTCCACTTT
NA	TRBV4-3	TRBJ1-6	NA	CASSQTATGRGSPLHF	TGCGCCAGCAGCCAAACCGCGACGGGGAGGGGTTCACCCCTCCACTTT
NA	TRBV4-1	TRBJ2-1	few	CASSQVKWPRQFF	TGCGCCAGCAGCCAAGTAAAGTGGCCACGGCAGTTCTTC
NA	TRBV7-2	TRBJ2-7	many	CASSLAGSGLGEQYF	TGTGCCAGCAGCTTAGCGGGTAGCGGACTCGGCGAGCAGTACTTC
NA	TRBV23-1	TRBJ2-5	few	CASSSTTRRETQYF	TGCGCCAGCAGTTCGACTACCCGTAGAGAGACCCAGTACTTC
TRBD2	TRBV7-6	TRBJ2-3	few	CASSGALAGEANTQYF	TGTGCCAGCAGCGGCGCTCTGGCGGGGGAGGCGAATACGCAGTATTTT
TRBD1	TRBV12-3/TRBV12-4	TRBJ1-5	few	CASSGTGGRQPQHF	TGTGCCAGCAGTGGGACAGGGGGTAGACAGCCCCAGCATTTT
NA	TRBV7-9	TRBJ2-3	NA	CASSLELGLDTQYF	TGTGCCAGCAGCTTAGAGCTAGGGCTAGATACGCAGTATTTT
NA	TRBV18	TRBJ2-3	many	CASSPSSLSTDTQYF	TGTGCCAGCTCACCTAGCTCATTGTCCACAGATACGCAGTATTTT
TRBD1	TRBV6-2/TRBV6-3	TRBJ1-5	NA	CASRDRGDQPQHF	TGTGCCAGCAGGGACAGGGGGGACCAGCCCCAGCATTTT
TRBD1	TRBV5-1	TRBJ2-1	few	CASSLGTGGTYNEQFF	TGCGCCAGCAGCTTAGGGACAGGGGGAACCTACAATGAGCAGTTCTTC
NA	TRBV7-9	TRBJ1-5	NA	CASSFVGGSNQPQHF	TGTGCCAGCAGCTTTGTAGGGGGTAGCAATCAGCCCCAGCATTTT
TRBD2	TRBV5-5	TRBJ2-5	NA	CASSPTIRSGGQETQYF	TGTGCCAGCAGCCCGACAATAAGAAGCGGGGGGCAAGAGACCCAGTACTTC
TRBD2	TRBV5-6	TRBJ2-3	few	CASSLLAGLNTQYF	TGTGCCAGCAGCTTACTAGCGGGGCTGAATACGCAGTATTTT
NA	TRBV10-3	TRBJ1-5	NA	CAISEDEGAGQPQHF	TGTGCCATCAGTGAGGACGAGGGCGCCGGACAGCCCCAGCATTTT
TRBD2	TRBV20-1	TRBJ2-5	NA	CSAPDRLAGAGETQYF	TGCAGTGCTCCTGACCGACTAGCGGGGGCCGGGGAGACCCAGTACTTC
NA	TRBV14	TRBJ2-3	few	CASSLILSGTFTDTQYF	TGTGCCAGCAGCCTGATCCTGAGCGGCACCTTCACAGATACGCAGTATTTT
NA	TRBV4-1	TRBJ1-1	many	CASSQGRQRNTEAFF	TGCGCCAGCAGCCAAGGACGACAGCGGAACACTGAAGCTTTCTTT
TRBD1	TRBV10-3	TRBJ1-6	NA	CAISENSGTGISPLHF	TGTGCCATCAGTGAAAATTCCGGGACAGGGATCTCACCCCTCCACTTT
NA	TRBV20-1	TRBJ1-4	few	CSADSRLPGGKLFF	TGCAGTGCTGACTCCCGGCTCCCCGGGGGAAAACTGTTTTTT
TRBD2	TRBV20-1	TRBJ2-3	few	CSAHPSGGIDTQYF	TGCAGTGCTCACCCTAGCGGGGGGATCGATACGCAGTATTTT
NA	TRBV5-5	TRBJ1-1	NA	CASSVTSGWGDTEAFF	TGTGCCAGCAGCGTTACATCGGGTTGGGGGGACACTGAAGCTTTCTTT
NA	TRBV29-1	TRBJ2-1	NA	CSVGGRGGMTYNEQFF	TGCAGCGTTGGGGGAAGGGGCGGGATGACCTACAATGAGCAGTTCTTC
NA	TRBV20-1	TRBJ2-2	NA	CSARDTDTGELFF	TGCAGTGCTAGAGATACCGACACCGGGGAGCTGTTTTTT
TRBD2	TRBV7-2	TRBJ2-7	many	CASSSRTSGGRYEQYF	TGTGCCAGCAGCTCCAGGACTAGCGGGGGGCGCTACGAGCAGTACTTC
TRBD1	TRBV25-1	TRBJ2-2	many	CASAAGTGDTGELFF	TGTGCCAGCGCAGCCGGGACAGGGGACACCGGGGAGCTGTTTTTT
NA	TRBV4-1	TRBJ1-1	many	CASSQVAGRAFF	TGCGCCAGCAGCCAAGTGGCAGGGAGGGCTTTCTTT
TRBD1	TRBV27	TRBJ2-7	NA	CASSSGGHYEQYF	TGTGCCAGCAGTTCAGGGGGACACTACGAGCAGTACTTC
NA	TRBV29-1	TRBJ2-7	NA	CSVWTGPYEQYF	TGCAGCGTTTGGACGGGGCCCTACGAGCAGTACTTC
NA	TRBV11-1	TRBJ1-3	few	CASTDSVGNTIYF	TGTGCCAGCACGGATTCCGTTGGAAACACCATATATTTT
NA	TRBV4-2	TRBJ2-2	NA	CASSRERKTGELFF	TGTGCCAGCAGCCGAGAGAGGAAGACCGGGGAGCTGTTTTTT
NA	TRBV12-3/TRBV12-4	TRBJ1-2	few	CASSLDSIHGYTF	TGTGCCAGCAGTTTAGACAGTATCCATGGCTACACCTTC
NA	TRBV5-1	TRBJ2-2	NA	CASSLTGTSRPITTGELFF	TGCGCCAGCAGCTTAACCGGGACCTCCCGGCCGATTACGACCGGGGAGCTGTTTTTT
NA	TRBV5-1	TRBJ2-7	few	CASSVIDRPYEQYF	TGCGCCAGCAGCGTCATCGACAGGCCCTACGAGCAGTACTTC
NA	TRBV7-2	TRBJ2-1	few	CASGWRLDPYNEQFF	TGTGCCAGCGGATGGAGACTAGATCCCTACAATGAGCAGTTCTTC
NA	TRBV4-2	TRBJ2-5	NA	CASSQAPTGAQETQYF	TGTGCCAGCAGCCAAGCCCCGACCGGAGCCCAAGAGACCCAGTACTTC
NA	TRBV6-2/TRBV6-3	TRBJ2-5	many	CASSPGPQETQYF	TGTGCCAGCAGCCCCGGGCCTCAGGAGACCCAGTACTTC
NA	TRBV5-1	TRBJ2-1	NA	CASSLFRGNEQFF	TGCGCCAGCAGCTTGTTTAGGGGCAATGAGCAGTTCTTC
TRBD2	TRBV29-1	TRBJ2-3	NA	CSVALAGGTDTQYF	TGCAGCGTTGCACTAGCGGGGGGCACAGATACGCAGTATTTT
NA	TRBV3-1	TRBJ2-7	few	CASSPLAVNHEQYF	TGTGCCAGCAGCCCGCTGGCAGTAAACCACGAGCAGTACTTC
NA	TRBV6-2/TRBV6-3	TRBJ1-1	NA	CASSMTDGEAFF	TGTGCCAGCAGCATGACAGACGGTGAAGCTTTCTTT
TRBD2	TRBV20-1	TRBJ2-3	NA	CSARVWETSRSPPTDTQYF	TGCAGTGCTAGAGTGTGGGAGACTAGCCGGTCCCCCCCCACAGATACGCAGTATTTT
TRBD2	TRBV3-1	TRBJ2-4	NA	CASSHRTSAGIPLAKNIQYF	TGTGCCAGCAGCCACAGGACTAGCGCGGGTATTCCTTTAGCCAAAAACATTCAGTACTTC
NA	TRBV2	TRBJ2-6	NA	CASTMTSGANVLTF	TGTGCCAGCACCATGACCTCTGGGGCCAACGTCCTGACTTTC